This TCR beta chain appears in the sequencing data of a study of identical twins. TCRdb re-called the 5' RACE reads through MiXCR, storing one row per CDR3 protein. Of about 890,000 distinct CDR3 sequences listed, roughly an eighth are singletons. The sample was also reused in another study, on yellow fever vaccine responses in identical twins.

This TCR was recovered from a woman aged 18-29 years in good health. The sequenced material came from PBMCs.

In DNA form, the CDR3 reads TGCGCCAGCAGCGGAAACAGGGGCGCTGAAGCTTTCTTT. Protein: CASSGNRGAEAFF. This rearrangement joins TRBV10-2 to TRBJ1-1; 7 bases map to TRBD1. The CDR3 is made up of 13 amino acids. Germline assignment: CDR1 WSHSY and CDR2 SAAADI. Trimming removed 6 bases from V and 6 bases from J; junction bases left unmatched: 7.